A single sample gave rise to the 8 T cell receptor beta chains below, sequenced in a study of breast tumors, draining lymph nodes, adjacent tissues. Axillary draining lymph nodes of breast cancer patients supplied the node samples. TCRdb itself ran the multiplex PCR reads through MiXCR, one entry per CDR3 protein. The profile shows about 220,000 distinct CDR3 sequences, nearly 35% of them singletons. The sample taken for sequencing was axillary lymph node tissue. Every receptor here comes from a female donor with breast cancer. Some clones in this sample may be carry-over from other donors' samples.

This clonotype was recorded a few times. This chain joins TRBV6-2 or TRBV6-3 and TRBJ1-2; TRBD1 agrees at 7 bases. CDR1 is MNHEY and CDR2 is SVGEGT in the germline V gene. CDR3 length: 15 residues. J gave up 2 bases and V 4 bases, and 7 bases lay outside the gene matches. The CDR3 nucleotides are TGTGCCAGCAGTTTCCTCACAGGGGCCAACTATGGCTACACCTTC. Translated, it gives CASSFLTGANYGYTF.

This clonotype came up many times. The rearrangement uses TRBV2 and TRBJ1-6, with TRBD1 as a possible D gene (6 bases). The CDR3 is 13 amino acids. Deletions cut 6 bases from V and 10 bases from J, with 13 bases between. From germline, CDR1 is SNHLY and CDR2 FYNNEI. CDR3 amino acids: CASRQGRGSPLHF. In nucleotides, the CDR3 is TGTGCCAGCAGACAGGGTAGAGGCTCACCCCTCCACTTT.

This clonotype occurred many times. The chain employs TRBV19 and TRBJ2-3, with TRBD1 matching over 8 bases. The junction had 11 bases not matched to a gene; V was cut back by 6 bases and J by 3 bases. Germline V lookup: CDR1 LNHDA, CDR2 SQIVND (reference sequence). The CDR3 is 16 amino acids. The CDR3 loop is CASSRTGYSVTDTQYF. The CDR3 coding sequence is TGTGCCAGTAGCCGGACAGGGTATAGTGTTACAGATACGCAGTATTTT. The full variable domain, its missing parts supplied by reference TRBV19 and TRBJ2-3, is DGGITQSPKYLFRKEGQNVTLSCEQNLNHDAMYWYRQDPGQGLRLIYYSQIVNDFQKGDIAEGYSVSREKKESFPLTVTSAQKNPTAFYLCASSRTGYSVTDTQYFGPGTRLTVL.

This clonotype was picked up many times. This sequence joins TRBV7-2 and TRBJ2-3; TRBD1 matches 7 bases. CDR3 length: 16 amino acids. V shed 5 bases, J shed 1 base, and the junction held 9 bases outside the gene matches. The germline V gene encodes CDR1 SGHTA and CDR2 FQGNSA. The CDR3: CASSTRVGQRTDTQYF. CDR3 nucleotide sequence: TGTGCCAGCAGCACCCGCGTGGGACAGCGCACAGATACGCAGTATTTT.

This chain joins TRBV6-6 and TRBJ2-3; 8 bases align to TRBD1. The V gene end was trimmed by 6 bases and the J gene end by 10 bases; junction bases not matched to a gene: 9. CDR1 and CDR2 (germline): MNHNY, SVGAGI (reference sequence). This CDR3 contains 13 residues. The CDR3 DNA reads as TGTGCCAGCAGCCCAACCGGACAGGGAGCGCAGTATTTT. Protein sequence: CASSPTGQGAQYF.

The chain couples TRBV5-1 to TRBJ2-5; TRBD2 matches at 14 bases. CDR1 SGHRS and CDR2 YFSETQ come from the germline V gene. V shed 3 bases, J shed 5 bases, and the junction held 6 bases outside the gene matches. There are 16 residues in the CDR3. The CDR3 region is CASSSGTSGGEETQYF. CDR3 DNA: TGCGCCAGCAGCTCCGGGACTAGCGGGGGCGAGGAGACCCAGTACTTC.

This clonotype was detected ten times or more. The rearrangement links TRBV5-5 to TRBJ1-6; D may be TRBD1 (6 bases). The germline gives CDR1 SGHKS, CDR2 YYEKEE (reference sequence). The V gene lost 2 bases and the J gene lost 4 bases, with 10 bases spanning the gap. CDR3 size: 15 residues. The CDR3 DNA reads as TGTGCCAGCAGCTTCGGGGGGGCGTATAATTCACCCCTCCACTTT. This gives the protein CASSFGGAYNSPLHF.

This clonotype has ten or more counts. The V gene is TRBV4-3, the J gene TRBJ1-2, with 9 positions matching TRBD1. Unmatched junction bases numbered 6, after V lost 1 base and J lost 0 bases. Germline CDR1 LGHNA, CDR2 YSLEER. The CDR3 covers 17 residues. The CDR3 loop reads CASSQAGTGSANYGYTF. The CDR3 nucleotides are TGCGCCAGCAGCCAAGCCGGGACAGGGTCTGCTAACTATGGCTACACCTTC.